This T cell receptor (beta chain) is drawn from a study of siplizumab effects on memory and regulatory T cells. General observations from the study: Of the proliferating CD4+ or CD8+ clones, roughly 80-97% lacked a naive or memory phenotype that could be assigned.

V shed 5 bases and J shed 0 bases, with 13 bases lying between them. CDR3 length: 15 residues. Germline assignment: CDR1 LNHDA and CDR2 SQIVND (reference sequence). Of note for this clone: Its target is unknown.

The protocol was immunoSEQ multiplex PCR, while the TCRdb copy is restricted to in-frame clones and leaves out a portion. Counted here are approximately 28,000 clones, approximately 82% occurring once; the ten biggest clones make up around 25%. The chain joins TRBV19 to TRBJ2-5, with D uncertain. The source of this sequence is a human donor in good health. The sequencing sample was made of memory CD4+ T cells sorted from blood. The CDR3 region is CASSATARDQETQYF. In DNA form, the CDR3 reads TGTGCCAGTAGTGCCACCGCGAGAGACCAAGAGACCCAGTACTTC. Looking up the rest from reference TRBV19 and TRBJ2-5 gives the full variable domain: DGGITQSPKYLFRKEGQNVTLSCEQNLNHDAMYWYRQDPGQGLRLIYYSQIVNDFQKGDIAEGYSVSREKKESFPLTVTSAQKNPTAFYLCASSATARDQETQYFGPGTRLLVL.